The rows below give T cell receptor beta chains drawn from one sample of a study of CD8+ T cells in alopecia areata. Libraries were prepared by immunoSEQ multiplex PCR; TCRdb keeps only in-frame clonotypes and omits some of them. This sample has approximately 150,000 clones, with less than 80% found just once. The material was CD4+ T cells sorted from blood, obtained at week 24, from a patient treated with tofacitinib. These receptors were taken from a human donor with alopecia areata. Each CDR3 is given with its conserved first and last residue. Each record gives: V gene, CDR3 protein.

TRBV7-9 | CASSPRNTGELFF
TRBV29-1 | CSVATGTGGNQPQHF
TRBV29-1 | CSATFDSLDQPQHF
TRBV2 | CASSGQSAYEQYF
TRBV9 | CASSARDRVHSGANVLTF
TRBV18 | CASSAGTSNEQYF
TRBV12-5 | CASGRGTGLNTEAFF
TRBV4-1 | CASSHPAGFYEQYF
TRBV15 | CATSGRQGKNVLTF
TRBV29-1 | CSVVGRNYGYTF
TRBV2 | CASSGEWNEETQYF
TRBV30 | CAWSDTYGQPQHF